This T cell receptor beta chain comes out of a study of beta chain features in type 1 diabetes. Points on this clone: What it recognizes is unknown.

CD4+ naive, central memory, regulatory and stem cell-like memory cells were sorted via CD45RO/CCR7/CD25/CD127/CD95/CD27. Study-wide results and caveats: The study left unresolved whether HLA type influences TCRB rearrangement. Individuals with type 1 diabetes displayed fewer insertions and more deletions at VDJ junctions. Type 1 diabetes patients had TCRB CDR3s that were shorter (moderately but significantly so) in all four CD4+ subsets.

The CDR3 is made up of 15 amino acids. Losses at the gene ends were 4 bases for V and 3 bases for J; bases not matched to a gene: 5. CDR1 and CDR2 (germline): SGHRS, YFSETQ. Sequencing targeted expressed TCRB transcripts, as all isolated RNA had been reverse transcribed. Repertoires were generated with immunoSEQ multiplex PCR, while TCRdb's copy carries only in-frame clones and drops some. The repertoire includes 150,000 to 200,000 clones, roughly 65% of them detected once, and nearly 0.09% sits in the top ten. The gene calls are TRBV5-1 and TRBJ2-1; 9 positions match TRBD2. The clonotype comes from a man aged 25-45 years with type 1 diabetes. Sequenced sample: naive CD4+ T cells from blood. The CDR3 nucleotides are TGCGCCAGCAGCCCAGGTAGCGGGGGCTACAATGAGCAGTTCTTC. This codes for CASSPGSGGYNEQFF.